A selection of T cell receptor beta chains follows, all from one sample in a study of early T cells in non-severe SARS-CoV-2 infection. In TCRdb, the 5' RACE reads were re-called with MiXCR into one record per CDR3 protein. The table shows tens of thousands of distinct CDR3 sequences, with about an eighth occurring only once. The source was whole blood, collected at baseline. These receptors came from an adult who was a healthcare worker with PCR-confirmed SARS-CoV-2 infection or an uninfected control (not recorded which). The CDR3 runs from the conserved cysteine through the conserved F or W. The D gene is left open where the match is weak. Clone size appears in some rows only: once, few, many, or a class for an expanded clone.

cdr3_nt cdr3_aa j_call clone_size v_call d_call
TGTGCCAGCAGTTTAGGGGAGATTGGCTACACCTTC CASSLGEIGYTF TRBJ1-2 many TRBV12-3/TRBV12-4 .
TGTGCCAGCAGCTTACGGGAACAGCCCCAGCATTTT CASSLREQPQHF TRBJ1-5 many TRBV7-9 .
TGTGCCAGCAGCGTAGATGGCGGGCAGTACAATGAGCAGTTCTTC CASSVDGGQYNEQFF TRBJ2-1 . TRBV9 .
TGTGCCAGCAGCTTTATTGGGGGCCCTAGAAATGAGCAGTTCTTC CASSFIGGPRNEQFF TRBJ2-1 few TRBV5-6 .
TGTGCCAGCAGTCCCTCGGTCCTGGCTTCCTATAATTCACCCCTCCACTTT CASSPSVLASYNSPLHF TRBJ1-6 once TRBV6-5 .
TGTGCCAGCAGTTTCGGGGATCCCAATTCACCCCTCCACTTT CASSFGDPNSPLHF TRBJ1-6 few TRBV12-3/TRBV12-4 .
TGCAGCGTTCGACAGGGGGGCTCCAATGAGCAGTTCTTC CSVRQGGSNEQFF TRBJ2-1 few TRBV29-1 TRBD1
TGCGCCAGCAGCGAGGACAGGGGGCTAAGCTCCTACGAGCAGTACTTC CASSEDRGLSSYEQYF TRBJ2-7 . TRBV5-1 TRBD1
TGTGCCAGCAGTATGGGGAACACTGAAGCTTTCTTT CASSMGNTEAFF TRBJ1-1 few TRBV2 .
TGCAGTGCGGTAACTAGCGGGATGACAGATACGCAGTATTTT CSAVTSGMTDTQYF TRBJ2-3 . TRBV20-1 TRBD2
TGTGCTAGTGTCCTACAATCCTCCTACAATGAGCAGTTCTTC CASVLQSSYNEQFF TRBJ2-1 few TRBV12-5 .
TGCAGCGTTGAAACCAGGGGGCCATCGATTGGCTACACCTTC CSVETRGPSIGYTF TRBJ1-2 . TRBV29-1 TRBD1
TGTGCCAGCAGCTTATTCCGCGGGAACACTGAAGCTTTCTTT CASSLFRGNTEAFF TRBJ1-1 . TRBV11-1 .
TGTGCCAGCAGCCCCCCCCGGGCCGGAGTAATGTACTACGAGCAGTACTTC CASSPPRAGVMYYEQYF TRBJ2-7 many TRBV7-8 .
TGCAGTGCTAGCCGGGATGGCTACACCTTC CSASRDGYTF TRBJ1-2 . TRBV20-1 .
TGTGCCAGCAGCTTGTTAACAGTCCCGGGCGGCGCCAACTATGGCTACACCTTC CASSLLTVPGGANYGYTF TRBJ1-2 . TRBV7-6 .
TGCGCCAGCAGTTTCCGGACGCCGGGAACCACTGAAGCTTTCTTT CASSFRTPGTTEAFF TRBJ1-1 . TRBV5-1 .
TGTGCCAGCTCACCAAAACCCCCTAGCGGGACTTACAATGAGCAGTTCTTC CASSPKPPSGTYNEQFF TRBJ2-1 few TRBV18 TRBD2
TGTGCTAGTGCCCTACTAGCGAACACCGGGGAGCTGTTTTTT CASALLANTGELFF TRBJ2-2 many TRBV12-5 .
TGCAGTGCTGGCAGCGCGGGCCTTCGTAATAATTCACCCCTCCACTTT CSAGSAGLRNNSPLHF TRBJ1-6 . TRBV20-1 .
TGCGCCAGCAGCCACGGACTAGCGGGGGGTTCCCAGTACTTC CASSHGLAGGSQYF TRBJ2-5 . TRBV4-1 TRBD2
TGCAGTGCCCGGGGGGGCACTGAGCAGTTCTTC CSARGGTEQFF TRBJ2-1 . TRBV20-1 TRBD2
TGTGCCAGCTCCCCGGGACCAACAGAAGATACGCAGTATTTT CASSPGPTEDTQYF TRBJ2-3 . TRBV12-3/TRBV12-4 .
TGTGCCAGCAGCGATAGAGCGGGGGGATCCTACAATGAGCAGTTCTTC CASSDRAGGSYNEQFF TRBJ2-1 . TRBV7-3 TRBD2
TGTGCCAGCAGTTTAAGGTCGGGAGGGAATGAGCAGTTCTTC CASSLRSGGNEQFF TRBJ2-1 few TRBV27 TRBD2
TGTGCCAGCAGTTTTTCCTACGAGCAGTACTTC CASSFSYEQYF TRBJ2-7 many TRBV12-3/TRBV12-4 .
TGCAGCGTGCTCTTAGGGGGGTACTACAATGAGCAGTTCTTC CSVLLGGYYNEQFF TRBJ2-1 few TRBV29-1 .
TGCAGTGCCAAAGAAGTGAAAGAGCAGTTCTTC CSAKEVKEQFF TRBJ2-1 few TRBV20-1 .
TGTGCCAGCAGCTTAACGGGGCAGACCAGCTCCTACAATGAGCAGTTCTTC CASSLTGQTSSYNEQFF TRBJ2-1 . TRBV7-3 .
TGTGCCAGCTTAGATCGGGACTCTTCGTGGGGAAATGAAAAACTGTTTTTT CASLDRDSSWGNEKLFF TRBJ1-4 few TRBV2 .
TGTGCCAGCAGTTACGGGGCTAAAGATTCACCCCTCCACTTT CASSYGAKDSPLHF TRBJ1-6 many TRBV6-2/TRBV6-3 .
TGTGCCAGCAGTTCCCGACAGGGTTCCTCCTACGAGCAGTACTTC CASSSRQGSSYEQYF TRBJ2-7 few TRBV28 TRBD1
TGTGCCAGCGGGCTCGAGAATCATCTCGGGGAGCTGTTTTTT CASGLENHLGELFF TRBJ2-2 many TRBV2 .
TGTGCCAGCAGCGGACTAGGGACAGCCTATATGGAGACCCAGTACTTC CASSGLGTAYMETQYF TRBJ2-5 few TRBV9 .
TGTGCTAGTGGTTCCAGGGCCCCTACCCCCCCAGAGCAGTATTTT CASGSRAPTPPEQYF TRBJ2-3 few TRBV12-5 .
TGTGCCAGCACGGGAGGCTATGGCTACACCTTC CASTGGYGYTF TRBJ1-2 many TRBV6-1 .
TGCGCCAGCAGCTGGAGGGACACCGCCTCCTACGAGCAGTACTTC CASSWRDTASYEQYF TRBJ2-7 . TRBV5-1 .
TGTGCCAGCAGCTTAGTACGGAACACTGAAGCTTTCTTT CASSLVRNTEAFF TRBJ1-1 few TRBV7-9 .
TGTGCCAGCAGCCAAGAGACAGGGCAAGAGACCCAGTACTTC CASSQETGQETQYF TRBJ2-5 . TRBV4-2 TRBD1
TGTGCCAGTAGGCCGCAGGCCGGTAATTTTCAGGATGGCTACACCTTC CASRPQAGNFQDGYTF TRBJ1-2 many TRBV19 .
TGCAGCGTCCTACTGAGTTACGAGCAGTTCTTC CSVLLSYEQFF TRBJ2-1 many TRBV29-1 .
TGTGCCAGCAGCCAAGTTCCTAGGGGAGAGCAGTACTTC CASSQVPRGEQYF TRBJ2-7 few TRBV3-1 .
TGTGCCAGCACTCATGGGGACAAGGATAACACCGGGGAGCTGTTTTTT CASTHGDKDNTGELFF TRBJ2-2 many TRBV7-9 .
TGCGCCAGCAGCGGACTTCCCGGCAATGAGCAGTTCTTC CASSGLPGNEQFF TRBJ2-1 many TRBV5-1 .
TGTGCCAGCTCACCCGACGGGAACTATGGCTACACCTTC CASSPDGNYGYTF TRBJ1-2 . TRBV18 .
TGTGCCAGCAGCCAATCTAGCGGGGCCTACGAGCAGTACTTC CASSQSSGAYEQYF TRBJ2-7 . TRBV3-1 TRBD2
TGTGCCAGCAGCCAAGAACCGGGACTAGCGGGAAAGGAGACCCAGTACTTC CASSQEPGLAGKETQYF TRBJ2-5 . TRBV4-2 TRBD2
TGTGCCGCGATGGGCGGGAGTATCGATGAGCAGTTCTTC CAAMGGSIDEQFF TRBJ2-1 . TRBV6-2/TRBV6-3 TRBD2
TGCAGTGCCGTACAGGGGCTGGGTGAGCAGTTCTTC CSAVQGLGEQFF TRBJ2-1 . TRBV20-1 TRBD1
TGTGCCAGCAGCTTGGGGGCAGGGGAAAGTCTGTACAATCAGTTCTTC CASSLGAGESLYNQFF TRBJ2-1 many TRBV5-4 .